This is a list of T cell receptor beta chains from one sample in a study of T-cell reconstitution after alpha-beta-depleted transplantation in children. From the PCR reads, TCRdb called clonotypes with MiXCR, one entry per CDR3 protein. The table records about 510,000 distinct CDR3 sequences, roughly 11% of them present only once. The sequences come from PBMCs, mostly from graft donor cells, collected 180 days after TCRalphabeta/CD19-depleted stem cell transplant. The source is a female patient between 2 and 10 years old who had a stem cell transplant for aplastic anemia, so the T cells may come from the graft donor. Both conserved end residues are part of each CDR3. A D gene is named only where the DNA matches it firmly. The size of a clone is reported for some rows only, either as once, few or many, or as a class for expanded clones.

cdr3_length	clone_size	v_call	j_call	d_call	cdr3_aa	cdr3_nt
13	few	TRBV29-1	TRBJ2-7	TRBD1	CSVEGTGAYEQYF	TGCAGCGTTGAGGGGACAGGTGCCTACGAGCAGTACTTC
14	few	TRBV7-2	TRBJ1-3	TRBD1	CASSPWTGGNTIYF	TGTGCCAGCAGCCCCTGGACAGGGGGCAACACCATATATTTT
14	many	TRBV12-3/TRBV12-4	TRBJ2-7	TRBD2	CASTIAGVEYEQYF	TGTGCCAGCACCATAGCGGGAGTCGAATACGAGCAGTACTTC
15	many	TRBV20-1	TRBJ2-5	TRBD2	CSARTLAGARETQYF	TGCAGTGCTAGAACACTAGCGGGGGCCCGAGAGACCCAGTACTTC
11	.	TRBV5-1	TRBJ2-5	.	CAISLAETQYF	TGCGCCATCAGCTTGGCAGAGACCCAGTACTTC
14	.	TRBV12-3/TRBV12-4	TRBJ2-5	.	CASSLQQGGETQYF	TGTGCCAGCAGCCTACAACAGGGCGGAGAGACCCAGTACTTC
14	few	TRBV28	TRBJ1-6	.	CASSRRGINSPLHF	TGTGCCAGCTCTCGCAGGGGTATTAATTCACCCCTCCACTTT
19	.	TRBV11-2	TRBJ2-7	.	CASSLEERTLNWISYEQYF	TGTGCCAGCAGCTTAGAAGAAAGGACCCTCAATTGGATCTCCTACGAGCAGTACTTC
16	few	TRBV5-5	TRBJ2-3	TRBD2	CASSTGTSGTTDTQYF	TGTGCCAGCAGCACGGGGACTAGCGGAACCACCGATACGCAGTATTTT
14	.	TRBV6-5	TRBJ2-5	.	CASSYGASAPTQYF	TGTGCCAGCAGTTACGGGGCTAGCGCTCCTACCCAGTACTTC
14	.	TRBV5-5	TRBJ1-2	.	CASSQAGESYGYTF	TGTGCCAGCAGCCAAGCAGGCGAGAGCTATGGCTACACCTTC
14	many	TRBV28	TRBJ2-1	TRBD1	CASNTGTAYNEQFF	TGTGCCAGCAATACCGGGACAGCGTACAATGAGCAGTTCTTC
14	many	TRBV12-3/TRBV12-4	TRBJ2-7	TRBD2	CASRWTSKGGEQYF	TGTGCCAGCAGGTGGACTAGCAAGGGCGGCGAGCAGTACTTC
12	.	TRBV25-1	TRBJ1-6	.	CASGTVGSPLHF	TGTGCCAGCGGAACGGTAGGGTCACCCCTCCACTTT